In this sample, the clone carrying this T cell receptor (beta chain) turned up many times. The target antigen is unknown. The record originates from a study of spatial heterogeneity in lung cancer. TCRdb used MiXCR to reprocess the 5' RACE reads, holding one entry per CDR3 protein. Among some 7,000 distinct CDR3 sequences listed, around 15% were seen once. Study-wide points: Nonsynonymous mutations, ubiquitous and regional, were tracked respectively by counts of ubiquitous and regional expanded TCRs. Intratumoral expanded alpha and beta TCR counts were found to track tumor mutation counts.

The time point is: sample taken at primary tumor resection. A total of approximately 77 untreated early-stage non-small cell lung cancer patients served as donors. Unmatched junction bases numbered 11, after V lost 6 bases and J lost 3 bases. Germline lookup yields CDR1 MNHEY and CDR2 SVGAGI. This CDR3 spans 16 amino acids. The sequence was collected from a male donor with early-stage non-small cell lung cancer. The chain combines TRBV6-5 with TRBJ1-5; 7 nucleotides align to TRBD1. The starting material was lung tumor tissue, obtained at surgery. CDR3 sequence: CASSPTFTGDNQPQHF. The DNA of the CDR3 is TGTGCCAGCAGCCCGACCTTTACAGGGGACAATCAGCCCCAGCATTTT.